This is a list of T cell receptor beta chains from one sample in a study of cytomegalovirus exposure and HLA in healthy donors. The table came from immunoSEQ multiplex PCR; TCRdb's copy has only in-frame clones and leaves some out. The sample consists of approximately 200,000 clones, roughly 77% of them appearing once. The sample comprised PBMCs. All receptors come from a woman in her 30s in good health and CMV-seronegative. The CDR3 runs from the conserved cysteine through the conserved F or W. D genes are given only for firm matches. Clone size is not always given. Where it is, it says once, few, many or a class for expanded clones.

j_call d_call clone_size v_call cdr3_nt cdr3_aa
TRBJ2-7 TRBD1 NA TRBV29-1 TGCAGCGCGGGGGACAGGGGGCTTCTCCTGGGAACCTACGAGCAGTACTTC CSAGDRGLLLGTYEQYF
TRBJ2-7 TRBD1 NA TRBV6-5 TGTGCCAGCACCCCCGGGACAGGGGGGTCCTACGAGCAGTACTTC CASTPGTGGSYEQYF
TRBJ2-5 TRBD1 NA TRBV7-7 TGTGCCAGCAGCTCTGGGACAGGGGTAGAGACCCAGTACTTC CASSSGTGVETQYF
TRBJ2-5 TRBD1 NA TRBV5-1 TGCGCCAGCAGCCCGGACAGGGGGCATGAGACCCAGTACTTC CASSPDRGHETQYF
TRBJ1-1 NA NA TRBV5-1 TGCGCCAGCAGCTTAAGCCAGGGTGGGTTGAACACTGAAGCTTTCTTT CASSLSQGGLNTEAFF
TRBJ1-2 NA NA TRBV2 TGTGCCAGCAGTGAAACCCGGTCCCATGGCTACACCTTC CASSETRSHGYTF
TRBJ2-3 TRBD1 NA TRBV5-4 TGTGCCAGCACCCGGGGACAGGGCACAGATACGCAGTATTTT CASTRGQGTDTQYF
TRBJ2-1 TRBD2 NA TRBV4-1 TGCGCCAGCAGCCCTAAAGAACTGGGACTAGCGGGATACAATGAGCAGTTCTTC CASSPKELGLAGYNEQFF
TRBJ2-1 TRBD2 NA TRBV29-1 TGCAGCGTCACTAGCGGGGGGTCGAGCTCCTACAATGAGCAGTTCTTC CSVTSGGSSSYNEQFF
TRBJ1-2 TRBD1 NA TRBV6-5 TGTGCCAGCAAAGGGACAGCTCGACCTAACTATGGCTACACCTTC CASKGTARPNYGYTF
TRBJ2-1 TRBD2 NA TRBV5-1 TGCGCCAGCAGCTTGCGGCCGGGACTAGATCACAATGAGCAGTTCTTC CASSLRPGLDHNEQFF
TRBJ2-1 TRBD2 NA TRBV5-1 TGCGCCAGCAGCAGAAGACTAGCGGGAGGGCTGGATGAGCAGTTCTTC CASSRRLAGGLDEQFF
TRBJ2-5 TRBD2 NA TRBV5-5 TGTGCCAGCAGCCCATTTTTCCTGGGACTAGCGGTTCAAGAGACCCAGTACTTC CASSPFFLGLAVQETQYF
TRBJ1-3 NA NA TRBV5-1 TGCGCCAGCAGCTACTACACCATCAGCCTGCCTGGTAGAAACACCATATATTTT CASSYYTISLPGRNTIYF
TRBJ2-7 TRBD1 NA TRBV12-5 TGTGCTAGTGCCCCCACCTTCCGGGACAGGGAAAACTACGAGCAGTACTTC CASAPTFRDRENYEQYF
TRBJ1-4 NA NA TRBV5-1 TGCGCCAGCAGCTTGGCCGGGGGGTTGGGAGAAAAACTGTTTTTT CASSLAGGLGEKLFF
TRBJ1-5 TRBD1 NA TRBV6-5 TGTGCCAGCAGCCGGACAGGTCGAAGTCAGCCCCAGCATTTT CASSRTGRSQPQHF
TRBJ1-1 TRBD1 NA TRBV27 TGTGCCAGCAGAGGACAGGGGGCGATGAACACTGAAGCTTTCTTT CASRGQGAMNTEAFF
TRBJ2-5 NA NA TRBV5-6 TGTGCCAGCGAGGTGGAACAAGAGACCCAGTACTTC CASEVEQETQYF
TRBJ1-1 TRBD1 NA TRBV7-6 TGTGCCAGCAGCTTGACTTCCGGGACAGGGACGGACACTGAAGCTTTCTTT CASSLTSGTGTDTEAFF
TRBJ1-4 NA NA TRBV5-1 TGCGCCAGCAGCTTGGTTTCCGGGGTAGGTGAAAAACTGTTTTTT CASSLVSGVGEKLFF
TRBJ2-1 NA NA TRBV14 TGTGCCAGCAGCCAAGATAGGCTAGCCGACCTTTTGTCTGAGCAGTTCTTC CASSQDRLADLLSEQFF
TRBJ2-3 NA NA TRBV7-7 TGTGCCAGCAGCTTAAGCTCTCCAGATACGCAGTATTTT CASSLSSPDTQYF
TRBJ1-3 NA NA TRBV5-1 TGCGCCAGCAGCTTGGCAGGGTCTGGAAACACCATATATTTT CASSLAGSGNTIYF
TRBJ1-3 NA NA TRBV4-1 TGCGCCAGCAGCCCGGGACTTCAACTGGGAGGAAACACCATATATTTT CASSPGLQLGGNTIYF
TRBJ1-5 NA NA TRBV5-5 TGTGCCAGCAGCCTAGGGCAGGGAGGAGGCAACAATCAGCCCCAGCATTTT CASSLGQGGGNNQPQHF
TRBJ1-6 NA NA TRBV11-3 TGTGCCAGCAGCTTAGGCGGAGTTAATTCACCCCTCCACTTT CASSLGGVNSPLHF
TRBJ1-5 NA few TRBV4-1 TGCGCCAGCAGCCAAGACTCGGGGAATCAGCCCCAGCATTTT CASSQDSGNQPQHF
TRBJ1-1 NA NA TRBV6-5 TGTGCCAGCAGCATAATTGACACAACCTATGAAGCTTTCTTT CASSIIDTTYEAFF
TRBJ2-1 NA NA TRBV28 TGTGCCAGCAGTCTGTACAATGAGCAGTTCTTC CASSLYNEQFF
TRBJ1-3 NA once TRBV6-6 TGTGCCAGCAGCCCCCAGGGATCTGGAAACACCATATATTTT CASSPQGSGNTIYF
TRBJ2-1 TRBD2 NA TRBV5-6 TGTGCCAGCAGCTTGGTTAGCGGGAGCAGCGAGCAGTTCTTC CASSLVSGSSEQFF